This T cell receptor (beta chain) was sequenced for a study of blood T cell repertoires in COVID-19 (dated by TCRdb to the early 2020s). Study-level background: Samples covering the acute and convalescent phases of COVID-19 were provided by collaborators in the United States, Italy and Spain. The prospective study material was composed of cDNA or gDNA derived from T cells, B-cell-depleted T cells, or PBMCs. Deeply sampled blood TCRbeta repertoires from subjects exposed to, actively infected with, or recovered from COVID-19 were included in the dataset. The repertoires were made available in a free public database intended to serve as a resource for research on the immune response to SARS-CoV-2. The samples were drawn from two sources: the first 160 participants of the ongoing ImmuneRACE study, and approximately 1,300 subjects contributed by 6 global collaborators. Sample metadata almost always included a de-identified subject ID, COVID-19 status, age in years and sex. Where available, HLA class I and class II types were obtained from metadata supplied by the sample provider rather than from assay-based typing. The full study reports these points: The amount of clinical and demographic metadata varied by source and participant and was provided uncurated.

TCRbeta CDR3 regions were amplified from genomic DNA by means of the immunoSEQ Assay, a bias-controlled multiplex PCR. Regarding the original processing steps: Within the assay, amplification of reference gene primers was used to estimate how many nucleated cells each sample contained. To quantify the absolute abundance of each unique TCRbeta CDR3 rearrangement, sequence reads were collapsed and filtered. Productive Simpson clonality was computed per sample as the square root of Simpson's diversity index over productive rearrangements. The table comes from immuneACCESS by way of TCRdb, which keeps in-frame sequences with V and J called. Part of the clones is missing from these tables; in studies checked, under half for an unresolved V gene and the rest for unknown reasons. V and J calls and clone size come straight from that table; D and trimming were deduced from the DNA. This sample has 250,000 to 350,000 clones in its table, and more than 80% of those were observed once. The ten top clones hold approximately 6.8% of the sample.

At one collaborating source in Seattle, patients were enrolled during active infection and were followed longitudinally through the course of disease. The collaborating institutions used their own protocols to collect whole blood in K2EDTA tubes. For TCRbeta analysis, collaborators shipped samples as frozen whole blood, isolated PBMCs, or DNA extracted from either of those sample types. Concerning this clone: No cognate antigen has been identified for it. Base qualities are missing; no much larger clone stands one base away.

Including the terminal cysteine and phenylalanine, the CDR3 comprises 14 residues. Of all the DNA, just the CDR3 is kept, 42 bases in frame from base 1. The germline ends are 9 bases apart after V is trimmed by 0 bases and J by 4 bases. Taken from the germline V gene (reference sequence), the CDR1 and CDR2 loops are LGHDT and YNNKEL. The TCR originated in a woman under 40 with COVID-19, enrolled during active disease. The sequenced sample was peripheral blood. The sequence is built from TRBV3-1 (or the pseudogene TRBV3-2) and TRBJ1-2; the D gene is unclear. The nucleotides read TGTGCCAGCAGCCAAGACCCAGGTGTCTATGGCTACACCTTC. The translation is CASSQDPGVYGYTF.